Below, 6 T cell receptor beta chains from the same sample are listed, as sequenced in a study of technical replicates of blood from several donors. The table came from immunoSEQ multiplex PCR; TCRdb's copy has only in-frame clones and leaves some out. The repertoire has 91,000 or so clones, about 96% of them found once; the top ten carry just over 0.25%. The sequenced sample consisted of T cells isolated from PBMCs. Source of these receptors: a human donor in good health.

The chain recombines TRBV6-1 with TRBJ1-5, with TRBD1 matching over 11 bases. CDR3 length: 13 residues. The ends lost 6 bases at V and 9 bases at J; junction bases unmatched: 4. Germline CDR1 and CDR2: MNHNS and SASEGT. This CDR3 reads CASSGQGAGPQHF. The DNA for the CDR3 is TGTGCCAGCAGCGGACAGGGGGCAGGGCCCCAGCATTTT.

This chain links TRBV19 with TRBJ2-3; 10 bases align to TRBD2. CDR1 and CDR2 from the germline V gene are LNHDA and SQIVND (reference sequence). Trimming cost V 6 bases and J 2 bases; bases outside gene matches: 5. The CDR3 runs to 15 residues. The chain's CDR3 is CASRPSGGSTDTQYF. CDR3 DNA: TGTGCCAGTAGGCCTAGCGGGGGATCCACAGATACGCAGTATTTT.

The chain couples TRBV18 to TRBJ1-1; 12 bases are a match to TRBD1. The germline V gene encodes CDR1 KGHSH and CDR2 LQKENI. V lost 5 bases, J lost 0 bases, and 4 bases stayed unmatched. The CDR3 is 16 amino acids. CDR3 DNA: TGTGCCAGCTCATCCGGGACAGGGGGCATGAACACTGAAGCTTTCTTT. Protein: CASSSGTGGMNTEAFF.

The gene calls are TRBV30 and TRBJ2-5; tentatively, D is TRBD1 (6 bases). The CDR3 spans 15 residues. Germline V gene sequence: CDR1 GTSNPN, CDR2 SVGIG (reference sequence). V was pared by 2 bases and J by 4 bases, with 17 bases between. The CDR3 nucleotides are TGTGCCTGGAGTTCACCGGGGCAGGGGCGAGAGACCCAGTACTTC. It encodes CAWSSPGQGRETQYF. The variable domain in full, with the rest retrieved from reference TRBV30 and TRBJ2-5, is SQTIHQWPATLVQPVGSPLSLECTVEGTSNPNLYWYRQAAGRGLQLLFYSVGIGQISSEVPQNLSASRPQDRQFILSSKKLLLSDSGFYLCAWSSPGQGRETQYFGPGTRLLVL.

J is TRBJ1-1 and V is TRBV5-1, with D tentatively TRBD1 (6 bases). Deletions cut 5 bases from V and 5 bases from J, with 16 bases between. There are 14 residues in the CDR3. Germline loops: CDR1 SGHRS, CDR2 YFSETQ. CDR3 nucleotide sequence: TGCGCCAGCAGACTAGGGGGTCGGGAAACTGAAGCTTTCTTT. Translation: CASRLGGRETEAFF.

V and J are TRBV28 and TRBJ1-4, with D unclear. Germline lookup yields CDR1 MDHEN and CDR2 SYDVKM. The CDR3 loop spans 11 amino acids. V shed 6 bases and J shed 3 bases, with 2 bases lying between them. CDR3 protein: CASSSNEKLFF. CDR3 DNA: TGTGCCAGCAGCTCTAATGAAAAACTGTTTTTT. The full variable domain, rest sourced from reference TRBV28 and TRBJ1-4, is DVKVTQSSRYLVKRTGEKVFLECVQDMDHENMFWYRQDPGLGLRLIYFSYDVKMKEKGDIPEGYSVSREKKERFSLILESASTNQTSMYLCASSSNEKLFFGSGTQLSVL.